These 4 T cell receptor beta chains came from one sample sequenced in a study of cytomegalovirus exposure and HLA in healthy donors. PCR involved 60 Vbeta and 13 Jbeta primers. Clones were read by immunoSEQ multiplex PCR, and TCRdb kept only the in-frame ones, dropping some. The sample lists about 220,000 clones, around 80% occurring once. Sequencing was done on a sample of PBMCs. The receptors were sampled from a man aged 18 to 29 in good health and CMV-seronegative.

This clone was seen only once. The chain couples TRBV28 to TRBJ1-3; tentatively, D is TRBD1 (5 bases). CDR1 and CDR2 from the germline V gene are MDHEN and SYDVKM. V lost 7 bases and J 4 bases, leaving 14 bases between the germline ends. This CDR3 has 14 amino acids. The CDR3 region is CASISGGSGNTIYF. The CDR3 region has the DNA TGTGCCAGCATTTCGGGGGGGTCGGGAAACACCATATATTTT.

The chain is built from TRBV5-4 and TRBJ2-3; D is ambiguous. The CDR3 covers 13 residues. The V end was cut by 5 bases, the J end by 5 bases, with 12 bases between. Germline CDR1 SGHNT, CDR2 YYREEE (reference sequence). DNA for the CDR3: TGTGCCAGCAGACTTCAAGGAGAAGATACGCAGTATTTT. Its translation: CASRLQGEDTQYF.

J is TRBJ1-1 and V is TRBV9; unclear D gene. Germline V lookup: CDR1 SGDLS, CDR2 YYNGEE. CDR3 length: 13 amino acids. Trimming cost V 0 bases and J 11 bases, with 14 bases left between them. The chain's CDR3 is CASSVVRTPGAFF. The CDR3 DNA reads TGTGCCAGCAGCGTAGTAAGGACTCCCGGGGCTTTCTTT.

V gene TRBV27 combines with J gene TRBJ2-6; 9 bases line up with TRBD1. Trimming at V came to 5 bases and at J to 0 bases, leaving 8 bases not matched to a gene. The CDR3 is 18 amino acids. Germline V gene sequence: CDR1 MNHEY, CDR2 SMNVEV (reference sequence). CDR3 region: CASSRDRTGVSGANVLTF. The DNA of the CDR3 is TGTGCCAGCAGTCGAGATAGGACAGGGGTCTCTGGGGCCAACGTCCTGACTTTC.